This T cell receptor beta chain comes out of a study of OX40 agonist ivuxolimab in advanced cancers. Sequencing was performed with immunoSEQ multiplex PCR; in TCRdb, only in-frame clones are kept and a portion is missing. The sample records some 60,000 clones, under 85% being singletons. The CDR3 totals 14 residues. Germline V gene data show CDR1 as SGHVS and CDR2 as FQNEAQ. The V and J ends lost 5 bases and 2 bases, in that order; junction bases with no gene match: 5. This chain joins TRBV7-8 and TRBJ2-7; 8 bases are a match to TRBD1. The material was CD4+ or CD8+ T cells sorted from blood, obtained in a trial of the OX40 agonist ivuxolimab. The source of this sequence is an adult with an advanced solid tumor such as melanoma, head and neck, liver or kidney cancer. The DNA of the CDR3 is TGTGCCAGCAGCCGCCGGGACAGGCCCTACGAGCAGTACTTC. It is translated as CASSRRDRPYEQYF.